The following is a T cell receptor (beta chain) sequence with its context. Antigen: not known. Data came from immunoSEQ multiplex PCR; TCRdb stores just in-frame clones and leaves some out. The sample lists around 250,000 clones; 90% were seen once. This CDR3 spans 15 amino acids. Germline lookup yields CDR1 SEHNR and CDR2 FQNEAQ (reference sequence). V dropped 5 bases and J dropped 6; count of bases not matched to a gene: 7. The 120-subject validation cohort, separate from the roughly 700-subject first cohort, included the donors. The sample is drawn from a study of cytomegalovirus exposure and HLA in healthy donors. Study context: A subsequent analysis reported that the 95 to 150 validation repertoires were produced on the same platform that had also been used for the roughly 670 first-cohort repertoires.

Regarding the study as a whole: Some TCR beta chains (approximately 180 of them) were listed as cytomegalovirus-associated. There were a few CMV-associated chains whose specificity for CMV antigens was confirmed in vitro.

The material sequenced was PBMCs. This chain links TRBV7-9 with TRBJ2-2; 9 nucleotides align to TRBD1. This TCR came from a woman younger than 30 in good health and CMV-seronegative. Here the CDR3 DNA reads TGTGCCAGCAGCGGGGGACAGGGTTTGGCCGGGGAGCTGTTTTTT. It yields the protein CASSGGQGLAGELFF.